This T cell receptor (beta chain) came from a study of blood T cell repertoires in COVID-19. Study-wide context: Researchers got acute and convalescent COVID-19 samples from the United States, Italy and Spain. Sources were T cells, B-cell-depleted T cells, or PBMCs; the material itself was cDNA or gDNA.

Looked up from germline, CDR1 is LNHNV and CDR2 is YYDKDF (reference sequence). V lost 8 bases to trimming and J lost 4 bases; unmatched junction nucleotides: 10. The CDR3 is 15 amino acids. Data came from immunoSEQ multiplex PCR; TCRdb stores just in-frame clones and leaves some out. The table has more than 200,000 clones, approximately 86% seen once. This clonotype was obtained from a man between 25 and 39 years old with active or convalescent COVID-19. The chain is built from TRBV15 and TRBJ1-4, with 7 bases lining up with TRBD1. Input material: peripheral blood. The CDR3 DNA follows: TGTGCCACCCGACCTTGGGACAGCGGTAATGAAAAACTGTTTTTT. Residues: CATRPWDSGNEKLFF.